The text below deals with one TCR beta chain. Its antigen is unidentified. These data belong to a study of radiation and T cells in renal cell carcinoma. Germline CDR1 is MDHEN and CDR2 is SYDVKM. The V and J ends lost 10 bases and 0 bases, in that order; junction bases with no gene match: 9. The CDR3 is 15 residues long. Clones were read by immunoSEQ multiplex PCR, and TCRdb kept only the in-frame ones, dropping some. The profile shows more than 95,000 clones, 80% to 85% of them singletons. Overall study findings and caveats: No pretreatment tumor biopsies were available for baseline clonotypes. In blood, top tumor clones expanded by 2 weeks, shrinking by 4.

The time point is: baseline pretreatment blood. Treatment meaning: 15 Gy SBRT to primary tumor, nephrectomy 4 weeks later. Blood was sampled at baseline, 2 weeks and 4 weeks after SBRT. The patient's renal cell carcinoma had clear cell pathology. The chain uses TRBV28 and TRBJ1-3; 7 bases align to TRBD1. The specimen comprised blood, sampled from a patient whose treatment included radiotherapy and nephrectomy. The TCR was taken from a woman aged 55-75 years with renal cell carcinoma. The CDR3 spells CAISNRGVSGNTIYF. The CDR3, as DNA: TGTGCCATTTCGAACAGGGGCGTCTCTGGAAACACCATATATTTT.